This record concerns one T cell receptor (beta chain) sequence. In the original analysis: Reference gene primer amplification gave nucleated cell count estimates. TCRdb's copy holds only in-frame clones and misses some; the assay was immunoSEQ multiplex PCR. V, J and clone size were drawn from that table, and D and trimming were deduced from the DNA. The profile shows under 85,000 clones, approximately 88% of them singletons. This specimen belongs to a study of blood T cell repertoires in COVID-19. Study-wide background: The United States, Italy and Spain supplied acute and convalescent COVID-19 samples. The cDNA or gDNA used as material had been derived from T cells, B-cell-depleted T cells, or PBMCs.

Germline V gene lookup returns CDR1 GTSNPN and CDR2 SVGIG (reference sequence). Trimming cost V 6 bases and J 4 bases, with 9 bases left between them. The CDR3 runs to 11 residues. Material: peripheral blood. V gene TRBV30 combines with J gene TRBJ1-2; D is possibly TRBD1 (5 bases). The TCR sequence derives from a man aged 70 or older with acute or convalescent COVID-19. In nucleotides, the CDR3 is TGTGCCTGTAGACAGCGCTATGGCTACACCTTC. This sequence encodes CACRQRYGYTF.